The source of this TCR beta chain is a study of T cell responses to AZD1222 COVID-19 vaccine. Details on this clone: The target antigen is unknown.

Overall study results and limits: The study sampled repertoires only after the peak T cell response. Possibly, clonal diversity was underestimated; donors were largely white British and included more females. Among spike-specific TCRs, nearly half reportedly target unmutated variant regions. At study baseline, merely more than 5 AZD1222 recipients were seropositive.

Generated by immunoSEQ multiplex PCR, the TCRdb table keeps only in-frame clones and is missing some. The table includes about 150,000 clones, roughly 91% detected once. The CDR3 extends over 14 amino acids. V lost 2 bases, J lost 5 bases, and 10 bases lay in between. Germline CDR1 SGHTA, CDR2 FQGTGA. This sample comprised peripheral blood, obtained on day 0 of AZD1222 vaccination. The TCR comes from an adult in good health. The genes are TRBV7-3 and TRBJ2-1, with D uncertain. In DNA, the CDR3 is TGTGCCAGCAGCTTACCCCCCAGCCACAATGAGCAGTTCTTC. This encodes CASSLPPSHNEQFF.